The rows below give T cell receptor beta chains drawn from one sample of a study of cytomegalovirus exposure and HLA in healthy donors. Generated by immunoSEQ multiplex PCR, the TCRdb table keeps only in-frame clones and is missing some. The repertoire holds about 130,000 clones, more than 8% seen once, with about 5.5% in the top ten. The sequenced sample consisted of PBMCs. These receptors were taken from a man in his forties in good health and CMV-seronegative. Both conserved end residues are part of each CDR3. Each record gives: J gene, V gene, clone size, CDR3 length, D gene, CDR3 protein, CDR3 DNA. D genes are given only for firm matches. Clone sizes are given selectively: once, few, many, or a class where the clone is expanded.

J: TRBJ1-1; V: TRBV4-3; size: NA; length: 14; D: TRBD1; CDR3: CASSPGSGQGGAFF; DNA: TGCGCCAGCAGCCCAGGAAGTGGGCAGGGGGGAGCTTTCTTT
J: TRBJ1-2; V: TRBV4-1; size: few; length: 15; D: NA; CDR3: CASSHLSGGNYGYTF; DNA: TGCGCCAGCAGCCATCTGAGCGGGGGTAACTATGGCTACACCTTC
J: TRBJ1-2; V: TRBV5-6; size: NA; length: 11; D: NA; CDR3: CASTRRGGYTF; DNA: TGTGCCAGCACCCGGAGGGGTGGCTACACCTTC
J: TRBJ1-1; V: TRBV6-5; size: few; length: 16; D: TRBD1; CDR3: CASSYLAAGGNTEAFF; DNA: TGTGCCAGCAGTTATCTTGCCGCAGGGGGCAACACTGAAGCTTTCTTT
J: TRBJ1-2; V: TRBV6-5; size: few; length: 13; D: NA; CDR3: CASSLGTLYGYTF; DNA: TGTGCCAGCAGTCTCGGGACTCTTTATGGCTACACCTTC
J: TRBJ2-1; V: TRBV7-8; size: NA; length: 20; D: NA; CDR3: CASSSPQRSAARAVYNEQFF; DNA: TGTGCCAGCAGCTCCCCCCAGCGGTCCGCAGCTAGAGCGGTCTACAATGAGCAGTTCTTC
J: TRBJ2-7; V: TRBV7-9; size: NA; length: 17; D: NA; CDR3: CASSRLDGDTPLYEQYF; DNA: TGTGCCAGCAGCCGACTTGATGGGGACACCCCTTTATACGAGCAGTACTTC
J: TRBJ1-1; V: TRBV7-2; size: NA; length: 14; D: TRBD1; CDR3: CASSETGGNTEAFF; DNA: TGTGCCAGCAGCGAGACAGGGGGGAACACTGAAGCTTTCTTT
J: TRBJ2-1; V: TRBV28; size: few; length: 12; D: NA; CDR3: CASREADNEQFF; DNA: TGTGCCAGCAGGGAGGCAGACAATGAGCAGTTCTTC
J: TRBJ2-2; V: TRBV29-1; size: NA; length: 15; D: TRBD2; CDR3: CSVPKAGGYTGELFF; DNA: TGCAGCGTCCCAAAGGCGGGGGGATACACCGGGGAGCTGTTTTTT
J: TRBJ2-7; V: TRBV10-2; size: few; length: 14; D: TRBD2; CDR3: CASSGLAGGVEQYF; DNA: TGCGCCAGCAGTGGACTAGCGGGGGGGGTGGAGCAGTACTTC
J: TRBJ2-7; V: TRBV7-2; size: NA; length: 14; D: NA; CDR3: CASSPSLVAYEQYF; DNA: TGTGCCAGCAGCCCTAGCCTAGTGGCCTACGAGCAGTACTTC
J: TRBJ1-6; V: TRBV28; size: NA; length: 15; D: TRBD1; CDR3: CASNPSGGRNSPLHF; DNA: TGTGCCAGCAACCCTTCAGGGGGCCGTAATTCACCCCTCCACTTT
J: TRBJ1-4; V: TRBV15; size: few; length: 13; D: TRBD1; CDR3: CATSRGQGEKLFF; DNA: TGTGCCACCAGCAGGGGACAGGGCGAAAAACTGTTTTTT
J: TRBJ1-2; V: TRBV7-9; size: NA; length: 13; D: TRBD1; CDR3: CASSQGQVYGYTF; DNA: TGTGCCAGCAGCCAAGGACAGGTCTATGGCTACACCTTC
J: TRBJ2-2; V: TRBV11-2; size: NA; length: 16; D: TRBD1; CDR3: CASSLGRTGNTGELFF; DNA: TGTGCCAGCAGCTTAGGCCGGACAGGGAATACCGGGGAGCTGTTTTTT
J: TRBJ2-3; V: TRBV11-2; size: few; length: 12; D: TRBD2; CDR3: CASSSSGDTQYF; DNA: TGTGCCAGCAGCTCTAGCGGAGATACGCAGTATTTT
J: TRBJ1-2; V: TRBV12-2; size: few; length: 17; D: NA; CDR3: CASRTIFPGQGAGGYTF; DNA: TGTGCAAGTCGCACCATATTCCCGGGACAGGGGGCGGGCGGCTACACCTTC
J: TRBJ2-2; V: TRBV28; size: NA; length: 14; D: NA; CDR3: CASGGGTNTGELFF; DNA: TGTGCCAGTGGGGGGGGCACGAACACCGGGGAGCTGTTTTTT
J: TRBJ2-7; V: TRBV7-8; size: NA; length: 15; D: TRBD2; CDR3: CASSSREGRRYEQYF; DNA: TGTGCCAGCAGCTCCCGGGAGGGCCGTCGCTACGAGCAGTACTTC
J: TRBJ1-2; V: TRBV10-2; size: NA; length: 14; D: TRBD1; CDR3: CASSEIGQGGGYTF; DNA: TGCGCCAGCAGTGAGATTGGACAGGGCGGTGGCTACACCTTC
J: TRBJ2-7; V: TRBV1; size: few; length: 14; D: NA; CDR3: CTSSLDKWTYEQYF; DNA: TGCACCAGCAGTCTGGACAAATGGACCTACGAGCAGTACTTC
J: TRBJ1-1; V: TRBV5-6; size: few; length: 16; D: NA; CDR3: CASSLGLRARNTEAFF; DNA: TGTGCCAGCAGCTTGGGGCTTCGTGCCAGGAACACTGAAGCTTTCTTT
J: TRBJ2-3; V: TRBV6-4; size: many; length: 16; D: TRBD2; CDR3: CASSSEASGAKDTQYF; DNA: TGTGCCAGCAGTAGCGAGGCTAGCGGGGCCAAAGATACGCAGTATTTT
J: TRBJ1-4; V: TRBV30; size: NA; length: 12; D: NA; CDR3: CAWSSSNEKLFF; DNA: TGTGCCTGGAGTTCTAGTAATGAAAAACTGTTTTTT
J: TRBJ1-1; V: TRBV5-6; size: NA; length: 16; D: TRBD1; CDR3: CASSVPRQGRGPEAFF; DNA: TGTGCCAGCAGCGTGCCTCGACAGGGTAGGGGGCCTGAAGCTTTCTTT
J: TRBJ2-1; V: TRBV14; size: few; length: 19; D: TRBD2; CDR3: CASSQRRSSGGAKGYEQFF; DNA: TGTGCCAGCAGCCAAAGGCGCTCTAGCGGGGGGGCCAAGGGCTATGAGCAGTTCTTC
J: TRBJ1-5; V: TRBV5-4; size: few; length: 15; D: NA; CDR3: CASSLEGDVPGPQHF; DNA: TGTGCCAGCAGCTTGGAGGGGGATGTGCCCGGGCCCCAGCATTTT
J: TRBJ1-5; V: TRBV7-2; size: NA; length: 15; D: NA; CDR3: CASSQGRSGPQPQHF; DNA: TGTGCCAGCAGCCAGGGCCGATCAGGGCCTCAGCCCCAGCATTTT
J: TRBJ2-5; V: TRBV7-2; size: NA; length: 14; D: TRBD2; CDR3: CASSPTAGVETQYF; DNA: TGTGCCAGCAGCCCCACGGCGGGGGTCGAGACCCAGTACTTC
J: TRBJ1-6; V: TRBV7-2; size: few; length: 15; D: NA; CDR3: CASSPSRGQRGSLHF; DNA: TGTGCCAGCAGCCCCTCCAGGGGCCAGAGGGGCTCCCTCCACTTT
J: TRBJ1-1; V: TRBV6-5; size: few; length: 12; D: TRBD1; CDR3: CASHRGNTEAFF; DNA: TGTGCCAGCCACAGGGGTAACACTGAAGCTTTCTTT
J: TRBJ2-2; V: TRBV19; size: NA; length: 14; D: NA; CDR3: CASSWTVNTGELFF; DNA: TGTGCCAGTAGTTGGACAGTGAACACCGGGGAGCTGTTTTTT
J: TRBJ2-7; V: TRBV19; size: NA; length: 14; D: NA; CDR3: CASTPSGLGDEQYF; DNA: TGTGCCAGTACCCCTTCGGGACTGGGCGACGAGCAGTACTTC
J: TRBJ2-3; V: TRBV7-3; size: few; length: 14; D: NA; CDR3: CASSLDGGTDTQYF; DNA: TGTGCCAGCAGTTTAGACGGGGGCACAGATACGCAGTATTTT
J: TRBJ2-7; V: TRBV5-4; size: NA; length: 13; D: NA; CDR3: CASSLSQGYEQYF; DNA: TGTGCCAGCAGCTTGAGTCAGGGCTACGAGCAGTACTTC
J: TRBJ2-5; V: TRBV10-3; size: few; length: 14; D: TRBD1; CDR3: CAIRTDRGQETQYF; DNA: TGTGCCATCAGGACAGACAGGGGCCAAGAGACCCAGTACTTC
J: TRBJ2-7; V: TRBV7-6; size: NA; length: 14; D: TRBD1; CDR3: CASSLAGGSYEQYF; DNA: TGTGCCAGCAGCCTAGCAGGGGGCTCCTACGAGCAGTACTTC
J: TRBJ1-5; V: TRBV11-2; size: NA; length: 14; D: TRBD1; CDR3: CASRPATGDQPQHF; DNA: TGTGCCAGCAGACCAGCGACAGGGGATCAGCCCCAGCATTTT
J: TRBJ2-2; V: TRBV4-1; size: few; length: 15; D: NA; CDR3: CASSLQGGFTGELFF; DNA: TGCGCCAGCAGCCTCCAAGGGGGTTTCACCGGGGAGCTGTTTTTT
J: TRBJ2-3; V: TRBV5-6; size: few; length: 14; D: NA; CDR3: CASSSGLGGDTQYF; DNA: TGTGCCAGCAGCTCCGGACTAGGGGGAGATACGCAGTATTTT
J: TRBJ1-1; V: TRBV2; size: few; length: 11; D: NA; CDR3: CASKGGHPTFF; DNA: TGTGCCTCCAAGGGAGGTCATCCAACTTTCTTT
J: TRBJ2-7; V: TRBV4-1; size: few; length: 16; D: NA; CDR3: CASSQNPGQNLYEQYF; DNA: TGCGCCAGCAGCCAAAACCCAGGACAAAACCTGTACGAGCAGTACTTC
J: TRBJ2-7; V: TRBV5-1; size: NA; length: 13; D: NA; CDR3: CASSFTGSVEQYF; DNA: TGCGCCAGCAGCTTTACAGGATCGGTCGAGCAGTACTTC
J: TRBJ1-6; V: TRBV2; size: few; length: 14; D: TRBD1; CDR3: CASSLDRDNSPLHF; DNA: TGTGCCAGCAGCCTGGACAGGGATAATTCACCCCTCCACTTT
J: TRBJ1-1; V: TRBV11-2; size: few; length: 17; D: NA; CDR3: CASSLGAYPLPNTEAFF; DNA: TGTGCCAGCAGCTTAGGGGCCTATCCCCTACCGAACACTGAAGCTTTCTTT